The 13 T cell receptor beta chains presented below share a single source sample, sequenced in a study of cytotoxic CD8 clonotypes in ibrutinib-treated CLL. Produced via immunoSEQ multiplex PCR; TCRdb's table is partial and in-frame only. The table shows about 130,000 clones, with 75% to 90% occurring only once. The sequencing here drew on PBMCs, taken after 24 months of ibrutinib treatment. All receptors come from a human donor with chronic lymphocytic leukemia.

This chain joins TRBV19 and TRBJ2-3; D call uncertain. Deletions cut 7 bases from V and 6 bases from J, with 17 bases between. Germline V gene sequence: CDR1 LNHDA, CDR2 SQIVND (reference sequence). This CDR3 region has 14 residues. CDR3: CASTPIFSADTQYF. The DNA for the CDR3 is TGTGCCAGTACCCCAATCTTTTCCGCCGATACGCAGTATTTT. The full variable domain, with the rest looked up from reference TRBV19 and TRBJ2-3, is DGGITQSPKYLFRKEGQNVTLSCEQNLNHDAMYWYRQDPGQGLRLIYYSQIVNDFQKGDIAEGYSVSREKKESFPLTVTSAQKNPTAFYLCASTPIFSADTQYFGPGTRLTVL.

The CDR3 nucleotides read TGTGCCAGCAGTTACCCGGGACAGGGAGACCAGCCCCAGCATTTT. Protein: CASSYPGQGDQPQHF. This chain joins TRBV6-6 and TRBJ1-5; 9 bases match TRBD1. The CDR3 has 15 amino acids. J gave up 7 bases and V 2 bases, and 6 bases lay outside the gene matches. Germline lookup yields CDR1 MNHNY and CDR2 SVGAGI (reference sequence).

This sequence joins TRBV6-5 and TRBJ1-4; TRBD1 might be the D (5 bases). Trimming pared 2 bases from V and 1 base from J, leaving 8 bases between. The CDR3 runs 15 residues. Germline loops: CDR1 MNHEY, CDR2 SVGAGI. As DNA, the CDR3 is TGTGCCAGCAGTTACGGGCAGGGAACTAATGAAAAACTGTTTTTT. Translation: CASSYGQGTNEKLFF.

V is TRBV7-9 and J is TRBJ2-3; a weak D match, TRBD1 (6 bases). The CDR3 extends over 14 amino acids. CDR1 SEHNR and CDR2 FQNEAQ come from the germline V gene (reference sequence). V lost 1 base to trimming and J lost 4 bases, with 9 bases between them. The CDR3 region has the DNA TGTGCCAGCAGCTTAGACAGGGAGTCAGATACGCAGTATTTT. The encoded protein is CASSLDRESDTQYF.

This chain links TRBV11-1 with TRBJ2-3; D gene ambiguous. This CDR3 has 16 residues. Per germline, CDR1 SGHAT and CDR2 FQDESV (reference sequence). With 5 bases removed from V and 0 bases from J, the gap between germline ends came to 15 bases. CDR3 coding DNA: TGTGCCAGCAGCCTCGATGCCAGAACTAGCACAGATACGCAGTATTTT. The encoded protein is CASSLDARTSTDTQYF.

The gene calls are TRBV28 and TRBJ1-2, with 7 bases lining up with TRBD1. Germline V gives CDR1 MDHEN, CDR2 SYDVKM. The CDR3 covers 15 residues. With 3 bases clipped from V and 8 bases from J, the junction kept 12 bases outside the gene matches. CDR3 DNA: TGTGCCAGCAGTTTTAGCCGACAGGGTGGTAGAGGCTACACCTTC. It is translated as CASSFSRQGGRGYTF.

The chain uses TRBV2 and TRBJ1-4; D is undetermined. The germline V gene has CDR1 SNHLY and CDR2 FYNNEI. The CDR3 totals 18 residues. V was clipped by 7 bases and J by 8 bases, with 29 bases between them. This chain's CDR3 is CASTMDLRFGSRGEKLFF. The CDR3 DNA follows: TGTGCCAGCACCATGGACCTTCGTTTCGGGTCCCGGGGAGAAAAACTGTTTTTT.

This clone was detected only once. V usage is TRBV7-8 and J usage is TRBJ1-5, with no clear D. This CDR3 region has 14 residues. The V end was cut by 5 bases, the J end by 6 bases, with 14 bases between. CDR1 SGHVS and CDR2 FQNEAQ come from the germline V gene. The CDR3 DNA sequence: TGTGCCAGCAGCAAAGGACCGACTTCTCAGCCCCAGCATTTT. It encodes CASSKGPTSQPQHF. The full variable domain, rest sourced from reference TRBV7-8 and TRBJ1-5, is GAGVSQSPRYKVAKRGQDVALRCDPISGHVSLFWYQQALGQGPEFLTYFQNEAQLDKSGLPSDRFFAERPEGSVSTLKIQRTQQEDSAVYLCASSKGPTSQPQHFGDGTRLSIL.

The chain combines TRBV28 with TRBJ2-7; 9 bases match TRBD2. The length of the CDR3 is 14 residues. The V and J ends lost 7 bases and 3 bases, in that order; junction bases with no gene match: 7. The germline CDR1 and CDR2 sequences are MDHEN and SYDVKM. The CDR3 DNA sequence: TGTGCCAGCATGGATGGGACTAGCATCTACGAGCAGTACTTC. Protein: CASMDGTSIYEQYF. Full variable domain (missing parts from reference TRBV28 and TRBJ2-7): DVKVTQSSRYLVKRTGEKVFLECVQDMDHENMFWYRQDPGLGLRLIYFSYDVKMKEKGDIPEGYSVSREKKERFSLILESASTNQTSMYLCASMDGTSIYEQYFGPGTRLTVT.

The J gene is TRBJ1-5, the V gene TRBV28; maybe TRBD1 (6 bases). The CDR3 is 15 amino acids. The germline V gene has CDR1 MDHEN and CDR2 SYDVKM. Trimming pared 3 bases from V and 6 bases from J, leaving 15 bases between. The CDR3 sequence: CASSLVRGSRQPQHF. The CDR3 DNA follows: TGTGCCAGCAGTTTGGTCAGGGGTAGCCGTCAGCCCCAGCATTTT.

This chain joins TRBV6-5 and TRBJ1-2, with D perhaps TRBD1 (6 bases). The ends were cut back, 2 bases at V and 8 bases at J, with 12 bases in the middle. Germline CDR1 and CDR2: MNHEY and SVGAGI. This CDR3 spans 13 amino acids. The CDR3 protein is CASSYEGGRGYTF. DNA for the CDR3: TGTGCCAGCAGTTACGAAGGGGGTCGGGGCTACACCTTC.

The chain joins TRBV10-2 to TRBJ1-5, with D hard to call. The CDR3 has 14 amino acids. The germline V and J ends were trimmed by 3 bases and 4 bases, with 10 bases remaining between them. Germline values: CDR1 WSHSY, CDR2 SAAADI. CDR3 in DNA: TGCGCCAGCAGTGACCGGCAGATTAATCAGCCCCAGCATTTT. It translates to CASSDRQINQPQHF.

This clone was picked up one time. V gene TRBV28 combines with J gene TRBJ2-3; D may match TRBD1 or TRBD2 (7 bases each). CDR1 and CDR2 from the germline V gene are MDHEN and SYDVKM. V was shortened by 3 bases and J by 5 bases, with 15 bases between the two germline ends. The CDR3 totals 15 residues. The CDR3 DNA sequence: TGTGCCAGCAGTTTCCAGGGGGGGCGTGTAGATACGCAGTATTTT. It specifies CASSFQGGRVDTQYF.